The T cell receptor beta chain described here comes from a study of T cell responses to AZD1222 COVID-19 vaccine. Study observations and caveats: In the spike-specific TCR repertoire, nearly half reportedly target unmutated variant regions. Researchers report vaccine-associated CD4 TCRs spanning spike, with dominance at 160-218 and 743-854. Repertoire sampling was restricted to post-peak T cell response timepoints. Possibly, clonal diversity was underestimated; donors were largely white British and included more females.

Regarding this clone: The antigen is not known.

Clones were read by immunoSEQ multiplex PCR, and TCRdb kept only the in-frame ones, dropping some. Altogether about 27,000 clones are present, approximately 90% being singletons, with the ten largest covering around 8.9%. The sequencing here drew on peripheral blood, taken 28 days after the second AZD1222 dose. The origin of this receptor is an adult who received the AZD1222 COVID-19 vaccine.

The CDR3 sequence is CASRGTGYAEAFF. The CDR3 nucleotides read TGTGCCAGTAGGGGAACAGGGTATGCTGAAGCTTTCTTT. The chain has TRBV19 and TRBJ1-1, with D maybe TRBD1 (6 bases). Germline values: CDR1 LNHDA, CDR2 SQIVND (reference sequence). Trimming shortened V by 6 bases and J by 6 bases, and 14 bases separated the two germline ends. This CDR3 comprises 13 residues.